The T cell receptor (beta chain) under discussion was sequenced for a study of identical twins. The germline CDR1 and CDR2 sequences are SGHTA and FQGNSA. Trimming shortened V by 2 bases and J by 4 bases, and 15 bases separated the two germline ends. The CDR3 length is 15 residues. This clonotype has ten or more counts. The antigen is not known. cDNA carried unique molecular identifiers, and a universal primer site was added by template switching. One entry per CDR3 protein, called by TCRdb with MiXCR from the 5' RACE reads. The table has hundreds of thousands of distinct CDR3 sequences, 6.1% seen once; the top ten hold 1.5% to 2%. Study outcomes and limitations: Excess sharing by twins proved weaker in beta out-of-frame sequences.

Sequenced sample: naive T cells sorted from blood. This sequence originates from a man aged 18 to 30 in good health. This rearrangement joins TRBV7-2 to TRBJ2-7, with D hard to call. This chain's CDR3 is CASSLQRGFMYEQYF. The DNA for the CDR3 is TGTGCCAGCAGCTTACAGCGCGGTTTTATGTACGAGCAGTACTTC.